These T cell receptor beta chains were read from a single sample in a study of identical twins. TCRdb reprocessed the 5' RACE reads via MiXCR and lists one record per CDR3 protein. The table includes 600,000 to 850,000 distinct CDR3 sequences, 15% to 20% detected once. This sample also appeared in a second study, on T cells expressing NK-cell markers.

What was sequenced was PBMCs. The receptors stem from a woman younger than 30 in good health. Each CDR3 is given with its conserved first and last residue. The D gene is left open where the match is weak. Not all rows give a size; the values are once, few, many and, for expanded clones, a class.

CDR3nt: TGCGCCAGCAGCCAAGAACGGGGGAACACCTACGAGCAGTACTTC
CDR3aa: CASSQERGNTYEQYF
abundance: few
v_gene: TRBV4-1
j_gene: TRBJ2-7
d_gene: NA

CDR3nt: TGTGCCAGCAGCTTAGTAGGGACAGGGGCGAACACCGGGGAGCTGTTTTTT
CDR3aa: CASSLVGTGANTGELFF
abundance: NA
v_gene: TRBV7-2
j_gene: TRBJ2-2
d_gene: TRBD1

CDR3nt: TGTGCCAGCAGTAGCCGGCCGGGACAGAATTCACCCCTCCACTTT
CDR3aa: CASSSRPGQNSPLHF
abundance: NA
v_gene: TRBV12-3/TRBV12-4
j_gene: TRBJ1-6
d_gene: TRBD1

CDR3nt: TGTGCCTGCAGTGAAGACAGGGGCTACGAGCAGTACTTC
CDR3aa: CACSEDRGYEQYF
abundance: few
v_gene: TRBV12-3/TRBV12-4
j_gene: TRBJ2-7
d_gene: TRBD1

CDR3nt: TGTGCCAGCAGCCAAGTGGTGGGAGGGCCGAAAGAGACCCAGTACTTC
CDR3aa: CASSQVVGGPKETQYF
abundance: NA
v_gene: TRBV7-9
j_gene: TRBJ2-5
d_gene: TRBD2

CDR3nt: TGTGCCAGCAGCCTTAGACAGGGACGCGAGCAGTACTTC
CDR3aa: CASSLRQGREQYF
abundance: NA
v_gene: TRBV25-1
j_gene: TRBJ2-7
d_gene: TRBD1

CDR3nt: TGTGCCAGCAGCCAGAGGGCCATACAAGAGACCCAGTACTTC
CDR3aa: CASSQRAIQETQYF
abundance: few
v_gene: TRBV3-1
j_gene: TRBJ2-5
d_gene: NA

CDR3nt: TGCGCCAGCAGCCAAGAAAGTTCGATGGTCGCCGGGACCCGGGCTTCGAACACTGAAGCTTTCTTT
CDR3aa: CASSQESSMVAGTRASNTEAFF
abundance: NA
v_gene: TRBV4-1
j_gene: TRBJ1-1
d_gene: NA

CDR3nt: TGTGCCAGCAGCTTACCGACGGGCGGGGAGCTGTTTTTT
CDR3aa: CASSLPTGGELFF
abundance: few
v_gene: TRBV9
j_gene: TRBJ2-2
d_gene: NA

CDR3nt: TGTGCCACCAGCAGAAAGGGGGGGGCCGACACGCAGTATTTT
CDR3aa: CATSRKGGADTQYF
abundance: NA
v_gene: TRBV15
j_gene: TRBJ2-3
d_gene: NA

CDR3nt: TGTGCCAGCAGTTTGACAGGGAAATTTGCTGGCTACACCTTC
CDR3aa: CASSLTGKFAGYTF
abundance: NA
v_gene: TRBV12-3/TRBV12-4
j_gene: TRBJ1-2
d_gene: TRBD1

CDR3nt: TGCAGTGTTAAGGGACTAGCCAAAAACATTCAGTACTTC
CDR3aa: CSVKGLAKNIQYF
abundance: NA
v_gene: TRBV20-1
j_gene: TRBJ2-4
d_gene: NA

CDR3nt: TGCAGCGTCGGGACTAGCGGGCCCACAGATACGCAGTATTTT
CDR3aa: CSVGTSGPTDTQYF
abundance: NA
v_gene: TRBV29-1
j_gene: TRBJ2-3
d_gene: TRBD2

CDR3nt: TGTGCCAGCAGCCGGATGCGGGGGAGCTCCTACGAGCAGTACTTC
CDR3aa: CASSRMRGSSYEQYF
abundance: few
v_gene: TRBV14
j_gene: TRBJ2-7
d_gene: TRBD2

CDR3nt: TGCAGTGCTCCCCCGCCGCCCACAAGCTCCTACAATGAGCAGTTCTTC
CDR3aa: CSAPPPPTSSYNEQFF
abundance: NA
v_gene: TRBV20-1
j_gene: TRBJ2-1
d_gene: NA

CDR3nt: TGCAGCGTTGAAGATCTCGGGGGGCGCGCAGATACGCAGTATTTT
CDR3aa: CSVEDLGGRADTQYF
abundance: few
v_gene: TRBV29-1
j_gene: TRBJ2-3
d_gene: NA

CDR3nt: TGTGCCAGCAGTTTCGATCGGATTTCCTACGAGCAGTACTTC
CDR3aa: CASSFDRISYEQYF
abundance: NA
v_gene: TRBV12-3/TRBV12-4
j_gene: TRBJ2-7
d_gene: NA

CDR3nt: TGCAGCGTTGAATCGACCCCCGGGGAGCTGTTTTTT
CDR3aa: CSVESTPGELFF
abundance: NA
v_gene: TRBV29-1
j_gene: TRBJ2-2
d_gene: NA

CDR3nt: TGTGCCATCAGTGAGTCCAGAGACGGAAGGCTAGCGGGGTATGAGCAGTTCTTC
CDR3aa: CAISESRDGRLAGYEQFF
abundance: few
v_gene: TRBV10-3
j_gene: TRBJ2-1
d_gene: TRBD2

CDR3nt: TGCAGCGTTAAGGACGGGAGGGATGAGCAGTTCTTC
CDR3aa: CSVKDGRDEQFF
abundance: NA
v_gene: TRBV29-1
j_gene: TRBJ2-1
d_gene: TRBD2

CDR3nt: TGCAGCGCGGCGGGGGTGGGGGGAGTGCTCTCTAATGAGCAGTTCTTC
CDR3aa: CSAAGVGGVLSNEQFF
abundance: few
v_gene: TRBV29-1
j_gene: TRBJ2-1
d_gene: TRBD2

CDR3nt: TGCGCCAGCAGCTCACCGGCGGGGGGGCGGGGTGAGCAGTTCTTC
CDR3aa: CASSSPAGGRGEQFF
abundance: NA
v_gene: TRBV5-1
j_gene: TRBJ2-1
d_gene: TRBD2

CDR3nt: TGTGCCATCAGATCCGGGACAGGGGATGAAAAACTGTTTTTT
CDR3aa: CAIRSGTGDEKLFF
abundance: NA
v_gene: TRBV10-3
j_gene: TRBJ1-4
d_gene: TRBD1

CDR3nt: TGCGCCAGCAGCTTGGATAACACAGGGGCCCGCCAGTACTTC
CDR3aa: CASSLDNTGARQYF
abundance: NA
v_gene: TRBV5-1
j_gene: TRBJ2-7
d_gene: TRBD1

CDR3nt: TGCAGTGCTTCCGACGGAGTAAGGTCACCCCTCCACTTT
CDR3aa: CSASDGVRSPLHF
abundance: few
v_gene: TRBV20-1
j_gene: TRBJ1-6
d_gene: NA

CDR3nt: TGTGCCAGCAGTTGGGTTGGGGCTGAGCAGTTCTTC
CDR3aa: CASSWVGAEQFF
abundance: NA
v_gene: TRBV12-3/TRBV12-4
j_gene: TRBJ2-1
d_gene: NA

CDR3nt: TGTGCCAGTAGTGAGGGGGGGACCCAAGAGACCCAGTACTTC
CDR3aa: CASSEGGTQETQYF
abundance: NA
v_gene: TRBV19
j_gene: TRBJ2-5
d_gene: NA

CDR3nt: TGTGCCAGCAGCCAAGATCTTAGCGGGGGGGCCCCTTTCAAGTATTTT
CDR3aa: CASSQDLSGGAPFKYF
abundance: many
v_gene: TRBV4-2
j_gene: TRBJ2-3
d_gene: TRBD2

CDR3nt: TGTGCCAGCAGCTTAAATCAGAGGGCCGTTTCCTACGAGCAGTACTTC
CDR3aa: CASSLNQRAVSYEQYF
abundance: NA
v_gene: TRBV7-2
j_gene: TRBJ2-7
d_gene: NA

CDR3nt: TGTGCCAGCTCACCACTCGACCGCACCCATGAGCAGTTCTTC
CDR3aa: CASSPLDRTHEQFF
abundance: NA
v_gene: TRBV18
j_gene: TRBJ2-1
d_gene: NA

CDR3nt: TGCGCCAGCAGCTTGGATGAGGTAGCCAACTATGGCTACACCTTC
CDR3aa: CASSLDEVANYGYTF
abundance: NA
v_gene: TRBV5-1
j_gene: TRBJ1-2
d_gene: NA